This T cell receptor (beta chain) stems from a study of cytotoxic CD8 clonotypes in ibrutinib-treated CLL. This CDR3 is built from 14 residues. Germline lookup yields CDR1 MGHDK and CDR2 SYGVNS. With 4 bases clipped from V and 5 bases from J, the junction kept 3 bases outside the gene matches. TCRdb's copy holds only in-frame clones and misses some; the assay was immunoSEQ multiplex PCR. Of about 200,000 clones in the sample, approximately 72% were seen once. The V gene is TRBV25-1, the J gene TRBJ1-1; 11 bases fit TRBD1. The input for sequencing was PBMCs, taken after 24 months of ibrutinib treatment. This TCR derives from a human donor with chronic lymphocytic leukemia. CDR3 DNA sequence: TGTGCCAGCAGTGGAGGGACAGGGGGAACTGAAGCTTTCTTT. It yields the protein CASSGGTGGTEAFF.